The 14 T cell receptor beta chains given below trace back to one sample, sequenced in a study of cytomegalovirus exposure and HLA in healthy donors. In the PCR, 60 Vbeta and 13 Jbeta primers were used. Clones were read by immunoSEQ multiplex PCR, and TCRdb kept only the in-frame ones, dropping some. The sample includes 310,000 or so clones, approximately 90% of them seen just once. Material for sequencing was PBMCs. The receptor source for this set is a woman between 18 and 30 years old in good health and CMV-seronegative.

The chain links TRBV19 to TRBJ1-6; no firm D call. CDR3 length: 16 residues. Trimming pared 5 bases from V and 9 bases from J, leaving 20 bases between. Per germline, CDR1 LNHDA and CDR2 SQIVND (reference sequence). This CDR3 reads CASSPTQTRGFSPLHF. The CDR3 DNA follows: TGTGCCAGTAGTCCGACTCAGACACGGGGTTTTTCACCCCTCCACTTT.

The chain combines TRBV27 with TRBJ2-3, with D tentatively TRBD2 (5 bases). The CDR3 consists of 14 residues. Germline loops: CDR1 MNHEY, CDR2 SMNVEV (reference sequence). With 3 bases removed from V and 1 base from J, the gap between germline ends came to 8 bases. Here the CDR3 DNA reads TGTGCCAGCAGTTTCCTAGCCGGCACAGATACGCAGTATTTT. It specifies CASSFLAGTDTQYF.

This clone has only a few counts. The genes are TRBV19 and TRBJ2-6; possibly TRBD2 for D (5 bases). Germline loops: CDR1 LNHDA, CDR2 SQIVND (reference sequence). Trimming left V 2 bases short and J 1 base short, with 9 bases between. There are 16 residues in the CDR3. Here the CDR3 reads CASSIRAVSGANVLTF. The CDR3 coding sequence is TGTGCCAGTAGTATAAGAGCGGTTTCTGGGGCCAACGTCCTGACTTTC.

The CDR3 region has the DNA TGTGCCAGCAGGGGGAGACAGGGTCCGAACACTGAAGCTTTCTTT. Amino acids: CASRGRQGPNTEAFF. The rearrangement uses TRBV2 and TRBJ1-1; 7 positions match TRBD1. CDR3 size: 15 residues. Unmatched junction bases numbered 8, after V lost 6 bases and J lost 1 base. Looked up from germline, CDR1 is SNHLY and CDR2 is FYNNEI.

This sequence joins TRBV2 and TRBJ2-3; the D gene is possibly TRBD1 (7 bases). This CDR3 is built from 13 residues. Trimming shortened V by 10 bases and J by 5 bases, and 16 bases separated the two germline ends. The germline V gene encodes CDR1 SNHLY and CDR2 FYNNEI. The chain's CDR3 is CANGRQGGDTQYF. The CDR3 region has the DNA TGTGCCAATGGCAGACAGGGAGGAGATACGCAGTATTTT.

The V and J genes are TRBV7-9 and TRBJ2-7; TRBD1 aligns across 9 bases. Per the germline V gene, CDR1 is SEHNR and CDR2 is FQNEAQ (reference sequence). This CDR3 spans 17 amino acids. V trimming: 8 bases; J trimming: 1 base; junction bases outside the gene matches: 15. DNA for the CDR3: TGTGCCAGCGGATCGACCTCCGGGACAGGGACTTCCTACGAGCAGTACTTC. Translated: CASGSTSGTGTSYEQYF.

The V gene is TRBV9, the J gene TRBJ2-3, with unresolved D. V shed 0 bases and J shed 1 base, with 6 bases lying between them. Looked up from germline, CDR1 is SGDLS and CDR2 is YYNGEE. The CDR3 is 14 residues long. The CDR3 coding sequence is TGTGCCAGCAGCGTAGGGCTAGGCACAGATACGCAGTATTTT. Amino acid sequence: CASSVGLGTDTQYF.

The chain is built from TRBV27 and TRBJ1-4; 7 bases fit TRBD1. J gave up 5 bases and V 4 bases, and 4 bases lay outside the gene matches. The CDR3 is 14 residues long. Germline CDR1 is MNHEY and CDR2 is SMNVEV (reference sequence). CDR3 nucleotide sequence: TGTGCCAGCAGTTCCCGACAGGGAAATGAAAAACTGTTTTTT. Protein: CASSSRQGNEKLFF.

The chain links TRBV19 to TRBJ1-2, with a possible D match to TRBD1 (5 bases). This CDR3 has 14 residues. The germline V gene encodes CDR1 LNHDA and CDR2 SQIVND (reference sequence). V lost 3 bases and J lost 2, with 10 bases in between. This CDR3 reads CASSIRERNYGYTF. The CDR3 DNA sequence: TGTGCCAGTAGTATCAGGGAACGAAACTATGGCTACACCTTC.

This chain joins TRBV4-1 and TRBJ1-3; tentative D call: TRBD1 (5 bases). CDR3 length: 17 residues. V was clipped by 4 bases and J by 0 bases, with 16 bases between them. The germline gives CDR1 MGHRA, CDR2 YSYEKL. The CDR3 is CASSPGWRTSSGNTIYF. As DNA, the CDR3 is TGCGCCAGCAGCCCAGGGTGGCGGACGAGCTCTGGAAACACCATATATTTT.

The V call is TRBV7-8, the J call TRBJ1-2; the D gene is possibly TRBD1 (5 bases). Looked up from germline, CDR1 is SGHVS and CDR2 is FQNEAQ. The CDR3 is 15 residues long. Trimming left V 0 bases short and J 4 bases short, with 12 bases between. The CDR3 coding sequence is TGTGCCAGCAGCTTAGCCCAGCGGGGCCCCTATGGCTACACCTTC. This sequence encodes CASSLAQRGPYGYTF. Full variable domain (outside the CDR3, taken from reference TRBV7-8 and TRBJ1-2): GAGVSQSPRYKVAKRGQDVALRCDPISGHVSLFWYQQALGQGPEFLTYFQNEAQLDKSGLPSDRFFAERPEGSVSTLKIQRTQQEDSAVYLCASSLAQRGPYGYTFGSGTRLTVV.

The chain couples TRBV9 to TRBJ2-3; no clear D. The length of the CDR3 is 12 residues. V was clipped by 6 bases and J by 1 base, with 6 bases between them. Germline-derived CDR1 and CDR2 are SGDLS and YYNGEE. For the CDR3, the DNA is TGTGCCAGCAATCGGGGCACAGATACGCAGTATTTT. Amino acid sequence: CASNRGTDTQYF.

The chain links TRBV2 to TRBJ1-1; 7 nucleotides match TRBD1. The ends lost 5 bases at V and 1 base at J; junction bases unmatched: 10. The CDR3 contains 16 residues. Germline lookup yields CDR1 SNHLY and CDR2 FYNNEI. CDR3 protein: CASSKTGVNRNTEAFF. CDR3 sequence (DNA): TGTGCCAGCAGTAAAACAGGGGTGAATCGGAACACTGAAGCTTTCTTT.

This chain uses TRBV14 with TRBJ2-7; 7 positions agree with TRBD2. Trimming cost V 0 bases and J 0 bases; bases outside gene matches: 5. This CDR3 comprises 16 residues. The germline V gene encodes CDR1 SGHDN and CDR2 FVKESK. The CDR3 here is CASSQDWGGTSYEQYF. The CDR3 DNA is TGTGCCAGCAGCCAAGATTGGGGGGGGACCTCCTACGAGCAGTACTTC.